Below are 26 T cell receptor beta chains sequenced from a single sample in a study of early T cells in non-severe SARS-CoV-2 infection. MiXCR, run by TCRdb on the 5' RACE reads, gives a single entry per CDR3 protein. The table has about 46,000 distinct CDR3 sequences, about 5.3% seen once; the top ten hold approximately 5.4%. Sequenced material: whole blood, taken at baseline. The receptors derive from an adult who was a healthcare worker with PCR-confirmed SARS-CoV-2 infection or an uninfected control (not recorded which).

V gene TRBV28 combines with J gene TRBJ2-7; D unclear. Germline V gene lookup returns CDR1 MDHEN and CDR2 SYDVKM. Trimming shortened V by 3 bases and J by 2 bases, and 8 bases separated the two germline ends. This CDR3 comprises 13 residues. The CDR3 reads CASSFGSAYEQYF. The CDR3 DNA is TGTGCCAGCAGTTTCGGCAGCGCCTACGAGCAGTACTTC.

This clonotype is categorized as medium-sized. The V and J genes are TRBV29-1 and TRBJ1-1, with TRBD1 as a possible D gene (5 bases). V shed 6 bases and J shed 3 bases, with 11 bases lying between them. The germline V gene encodes CDR1 SQVTM and CDR2 ANQGSEA. CDR3 length: 12 residues. The CDR3 region has the DNA TGCAGCGTCAAGTTGGGGGACACTGAAGCTTTCTTT. The encoded protein is CSVKLGDTEAFF.

In this sample, this clonotype turned up many times. The V and J genes are TRBV20-1 and TRBJ2-7; a possible D gene is TRBD2 (6 bases). The germline V and J ends were trimmed by 0 bases and 4 bases, with 16 bases remaining between them. The CDR3 is made up of 15 amino acids. Germline V gene lookup returns CDR1 DFQATT and CDR2 SNEGSKA (reference sequence). The CDR3 loop is CSARDAGGGIYEQYF. The CDR3 region has the DNA TGCAGTGCTAGAGATGCTGGCGGCGGGATATACGAGCAGTACTTC.

Note on this clonotype: It may be a read error: a sequence one base away is much more abundant. The conserved phenylalanine or tryptophan normally closing the CDR3 is absent here, so this likely arose from a read error. The chain is built from TRBV7-9 and TRBJ1-1; the D gene is possibly TRBD1 (6 bases). Per germline, CDR1 SEHNR and CDR2 FQNEAQ (reference sequence). The CDR3 totals 14 residues. The germline V and J ends were trimmed by 2 bases and 1 base, with 8 bases remaining between them. CDR3 amino acids: CASSLQGTNTEAFL. CDR3 coding DNA: TGTGCCAGCAGCTTACAGGGGACGAACACTGAAGCTTTCCTT.

The genes are TRBV28 and TRBJ2-7, with 10 bases identical to TRBD1. The J segment lost 5 bases and the V segment lost 3 bases, leaving 7 bases of the junction unmatched. CDR1 and CDR2 from the germline V gene are MDHEN and SYDVKM. This CDR3 is built from 15 residues. The CDR3 loop reads CASSFPRDRGHEQYF. Here the CDR3 DNA reads TGTGCCAGCAGTTTCCCCCGGGACAGGGGCCACGAGCAGTACTTC.

This clonotype has a handful of counts. The chain joins TRBV6-5 to TRBJ2-7; D not resolved. The germline V gene encodes CDR1 MNHEY and CDR2 SVGAGI. Trimming shortened V by 5 bases and J by 3 bases, and 11 bases separated the two germline ends. CDR3 length: 13 residues. CDR3 region: CASSRTHLYEQYF. CDR3 DNA sequence: TGTGCCAGCAGTCGGACCCATCTCTACGAGCAGTACTTC.

This clonotype was observed at least ten times. The rearrangement joins TRBV5-1 to TRBJ2-5; D is unresolved. This CDR3 has 13 amino acids. The germline gives CDR1 SGHRS, CDR2 YFSETQ. V lost 4 bases, J lost 0 bases, and 7 bases lay in between. The CDR3 here is CASSLSYQETQYF. Written as DNA, the CDR3 is TGCGCCAGCAGCCTCAGTTACCAAGAGACCCAGTACTTC.

This clonotype was counted at least ten times. This chain joins TRBV6-5 and TRBJ2-7, with D possibly TRBD2 on 5 matching bases. The CDR3 contains 12 residues. The germline CDR1 and CDR2 sequences are MNHEY and SVGAGI. Trimming removed 7 bases from V and 5 bases from J, with 12 bases in between. CDR3 protein: CASTGSADEQYF. CDR3 DNA: TGTGCCAGCACGGGGTCGGCGGACGAGCAGTACTTC.

This clonotype appeared many times. The rearrangement joins TRBV18 to TRBJ2-7; D may be TRBD1 (5 bases). From germline, CDR1 is KGHSH and CDR2 LQKENI. The CDR3 runs 12 residues. Deletions cut 6 bases from V and 3 bases from J, with 9 bases between. CDR3 protein: CASSRDSYEQYF. Written as DNA, the CDR3 is TGTGCCAGCTCTCGTGACAGCTACGAGCAGTACTTC.

This clonotype was seen repeatedly, ten times or more. The rearrangement uses TRBV10-1 and TRBJ1-1, with 7 positions matching TRBD1. Germline-derived CDR1 and CDR2 are WNHNN and SYGVQD (reference sequence). With 4 bases clipped from V and 1 base from J, the junction kept 12 bases outside the gene matches. The CDR3 length is 17 residues. The CDR3 protein is CASSGNPPGQRNTEAFF. CDR3 nucleotides: TGCGCCAGCAGTGGGAATCCACCGGGACAGAGGAACACTGAAGCTTTCTTT.

The J gene is TRBJ2-2, the V gene TRBV6-5; D is uncertain. Germline values: CDR1 MNHEY, CDR2 SVGAGI. V lost 6 bases to trimming and J lost 1 base, with 9 bases between them. There are 14 residues in the CDR3. The CDR3 loop is CASREQENTGELFF. In DNA, the CDR3 is TGTGCCAGCAGAGAGCAGGAGAACACCGGGGAGCTGTTTTTT.

The table lists this clonotype with a few counts. V is TRBV6-5 and J is TRBJ1-1, with TRBD1 identical over 9 bases. With V trimmed by 6 bases and J by 1 base, 3 bases remained unmatched. Per the germline V gene, CDR1 is MNHEY and CDR2 is SVGAGI. CDR3 size: 14 residues. The CDR3 spells CASRTGGENTEAFF. Written as DNA, the CDR3 is TGTGCCAGCAGGACAGGGGGAGAGAACACTGAAGCTTTCTTT.

Only a few counts were recorded for this clonotype. J is TRBJ2-3 and V is TRBV20-1; 13 bases agree with TRBD2. The length of the CDR3 is 14 residues. The J segment lost 5 bases and the V segment lost 5 bases, leaving 4 bases of the junction unmatched. Germline assignment: CDR1 DFQATT and CDR2 SNEGSKA (reference sequence). The CDR3 here is CSARTSGSLDTQYF. The CDR3, as DNA: TGCAGTGCTCGGACTAGCGGGAGTTTAGATACGCAGTATTTT.

The sample holds many counts of this clonotype. V and J are TRBV28 and TRBJ1-5; TRBD1 agrees at 7 bases. Germline V gene lookup returns CDR1 MDHEN and CDR2 SYDVKM. V dropped 7 bases and J dropped 3; count of bases not matched to a gene: 9. The CDR3 loop spans 15 amino acids. The DNA of the CDR3 is TGTGCCAGCACAACAGGGGAAGGCTTCAATCAGCCCCAGCATTTT. It translates to CASTTGEGFNQPQHF.

There are many counts of this clonotype. The gene calls are TRBV5-5 and TRBJ2-7; D is undetermined. The V gene lost 6 bases and the J gene lost 2 bases, with 9 bases spanning the gap. Germline loops: CDR1 SGHKS, CDR2 YYEKEE (reference sequence). The CDR3 runs to 12 residues. CDR3 sequence: CASTGRTYEQYF. CDR3 in DNA: TGTGCCAGCACAGGCCGAACCTACGAGCAGTACTTC.

J is TRBJ1-1 and V is TRBV10-2; a weak D match, TRBD1 (5 bases). The length of the CDR3 is 13 residues. V shed 6 bases and J shed 4 bases, with 12 bases lying between them. The germline V gene encodes CDR1 WSHSY and CDR2 SAAADI. CDR3 protein: CASSDVQGTEAFF. The DNA of the CDR3 is TGCGCCAGCAGCGATGTGCAGGGCACTGAAGCTTTCTTT.

This clonotype was counted many times. This chain joins TRBV6-6 and TRBJ2-2, with unresolved D. The germline V gene has CDR1 MNHNY and CDR2 SVGAGI (reference sequence). This CDR3 is built from 14 residues. Trimming took off 0 bases at V and 5 bases at J, with 7 bases between the two ends. The CDR3 coding sequence is TGTGCCAGCAGTTACTCTGTCCTTACCGGGGAGCTGTTTTTT. Its protein is CASSYSVLTGELFF.

This clonotype occurred many times. V usage is TRBV4-1 and J usage is TRBJ1-1; no clear D gene. Deletions cut 4 bases from V and 4 bases from J, with 7 bases between. CDR1 and CDR2 (germline): MGHRA, YSYEKL. The CDR3 loop spans 12 amino acids. The CDR3 DNA follows: TGCGCCAGCAGCCTGGGTTTCACTGAAGCTTTCTTT. It encodes CASSLGFTEAFF.

This clonotype was seen a few times. J is TRBJ2-1 and V is TRBV29-1; 7 bases match TRBD2. Germline-derived CDR1 and CDR2 are SQVTM and ANQGSEA. This CDR3 has 15 amino acids. Trimming at V came to 2 bases and at J to 6 bases, leaving 10 bases not matched to a gene. The CDR3 sequence: CSVERSGLGSNEQFF. The CDR3, as DNA: TGCAGCGTTGAAAGAAGCGGACTAGGTTCCAATGAGCAGTTCTTC.

In this sample, this clonotype turned up many times. The chain couples TRBV27 to TRBJ1-4; D might be TRBD1 (6 bases). The CDR3 totals 15 residues. Per germline, CDR1 MNHEY and CDR2 SMNVEV (reference sequence). V was trimmed by 4 bases and J by 8 bases, leaving 17 bases between them. CDR3 in DNA: TGTGCCAGCAGTTACAGGGATCTGGAGGGGGAAAAACTGTTTTTT. Translated: CASSYRDLEGEKLFF.

This clonotype was detected many times. This chain uses TRBV29-1 with TRBJ1-1, with a possible D match to TRBD1 (6 bases). The CDR3 spans 15 residues. Germline V gives CDR1 SQVTM, CDR2 ANQGSEA. Trimming left V 5 bases short and J 2 bases short, with 18 bases between. As DNA, the CDR3 is TGCAGCGTTATAGTACAGGGAGGAGGTAACACTGAAGCTTTCTTT. This gives the protein CSVIVQGGGNTEAFF.

This clonotype was observed many times. The rearrangement links TRBV12-5 to TRBJ2-4; D is tentatively TRBD1 or TRBD2 (5 bases each). The V end was cut by 7 bases, the J end by 4 bases, with 11 bases between. The CDR3 loop spans 13 amino acids. Per the germline V gene, CDR1 is LGHNT and CDR2 is FRNRAP. In DNA form, the CDR3 reads TGTGCTAGTGCGAGAGAGGGGAAAAACATTCAGTACTTC. Amino acid sequence: CASAREGKNIQYF.

This clonotype was observed many times. This rearrangement joins TRBV27 to TRBJ2-6; 8 nucleotides match TRBD1. The V segment lost 6 bases and the J segment 0 bases; nucleotides outside the gene matches: 10. The CDR3 length is 18 residues. Germline assignment: CDR1 MNHEY and CDR2 SMNVEV (reference sequence). CDR3 residues: CASRRQGTTFSGANVLTF. CDR3 nucleotide sequence: TGTGCCAGCAGACGACAGGGGACGACGTTCTCTGGGGCCAACGTCCTGACTTTC. The full variable domain, completed using reference TRBV27 and TRBJ2-6, is EAQVTQNPRYLITVTGKKLTVTCSQNMNHEYMSWYRQDPGLGLRQIYYSMNVEVTDKGDVPEGYKVSRKEKRNFPLILESPSPNQTSLYFCASRRQGTTFSGANVLTFGAGSRLTVL.

There are many counts of this clonotype. This chain joins TRBV7-9 and TRBJ2-3; perhaps TRBD2 as D (6 bases). This CDR3 comprises 14 residues. Germline V lookup: CDR1 SEHNR, CDR2 FQNEAQ (reference sequence). The V gene lost 5 bases and the J gene lost 1 base, with 10 bases spanning the gap. DNA for the CDR3: TGTGCCAGCAGCGTCGGGGGAGGCACAGATACGCAGTATTTT. It specifies CASSVGGGTDTQYF.

This clonotype has ten or more counts. The rearrangement joins TRBV5-1 to TRBJ2-3; 7 bases align to TRBD1. This CDR3 is built from 16 residues. Looked up from germline, CDR1 is SGHRS and CDR2 is YFSETQ. V gave up 4 bases and J gave up 2 bases; unmatched junction bases: 10. CDR3 residues: CASSTLQGRFTDTQYF. CDR3 nucleotides: TGCGCCAGCAGCACCTTACAGGGGCGCTTCACAGATACGCAGTATTTT. The entire variable domain, with the rest obtained from reference TRBV5-1 and TRBJ2-3, is as follows: KAGVTQTPRYLIKTRGQQVTLSCSPISGHRSVSWYQQTPGQGLQFLFEYFSETQRNKGNFPGRFSGRQFSNSRSEMNVSTLELGDSALYLCASSTLQGRFTDTQYFGPGTRLTVL.

This clonotype was picked up a small number of times. The chain is built from TRBV29-1 and TRBJ2-7; 8 bases match TRBD1. This CDR3 comprises 12 residues. Trimming took 4 bases from V and 3 from J; bases not matched to a gene: 2. CDR1 and CDR2 from the germline V gene are SQVTM and ANQGSEA. CDR3 region: CSVAGTGYEQYF. DNA for the CDR3: TGCAGCGTTGCCGGGACAGGCTACGAGCAGTACTTC.